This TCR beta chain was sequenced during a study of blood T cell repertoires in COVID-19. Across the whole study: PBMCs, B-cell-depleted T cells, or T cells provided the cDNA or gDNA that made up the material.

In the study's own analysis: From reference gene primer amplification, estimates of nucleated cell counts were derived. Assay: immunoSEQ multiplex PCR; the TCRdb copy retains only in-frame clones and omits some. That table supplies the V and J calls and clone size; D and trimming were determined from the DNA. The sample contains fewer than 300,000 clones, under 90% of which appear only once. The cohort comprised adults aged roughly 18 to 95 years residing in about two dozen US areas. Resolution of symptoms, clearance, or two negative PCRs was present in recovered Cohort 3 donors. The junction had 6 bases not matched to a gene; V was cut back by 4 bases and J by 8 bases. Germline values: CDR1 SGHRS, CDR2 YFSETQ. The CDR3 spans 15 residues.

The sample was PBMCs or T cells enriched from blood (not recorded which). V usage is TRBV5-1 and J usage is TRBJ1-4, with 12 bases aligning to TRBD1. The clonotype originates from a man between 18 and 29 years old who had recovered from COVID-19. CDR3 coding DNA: TGCGCCAGCAGCGTGGGACAGGGGGCTTGGGAAAAACTGTTTTTT. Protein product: CASSVGQGAWEKLFF.